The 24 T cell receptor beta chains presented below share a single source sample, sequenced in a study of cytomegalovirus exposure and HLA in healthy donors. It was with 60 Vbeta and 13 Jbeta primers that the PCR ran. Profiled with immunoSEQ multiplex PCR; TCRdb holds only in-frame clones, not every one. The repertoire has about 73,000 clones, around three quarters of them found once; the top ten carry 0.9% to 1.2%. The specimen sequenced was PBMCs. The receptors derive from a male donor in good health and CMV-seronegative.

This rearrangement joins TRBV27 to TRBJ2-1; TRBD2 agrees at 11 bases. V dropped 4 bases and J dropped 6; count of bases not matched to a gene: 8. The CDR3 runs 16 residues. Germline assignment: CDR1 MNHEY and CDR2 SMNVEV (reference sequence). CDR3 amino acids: CASSSRTSGRGNEQFF. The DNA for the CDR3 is TGTGCCAGCAGTTCACGCACTAGCGGGAGAGGCAATGAGCAGTTCTTC.

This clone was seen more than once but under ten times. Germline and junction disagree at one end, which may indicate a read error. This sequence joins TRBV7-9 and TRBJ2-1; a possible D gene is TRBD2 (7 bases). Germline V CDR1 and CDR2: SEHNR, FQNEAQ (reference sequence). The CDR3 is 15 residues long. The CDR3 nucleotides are TGTTCCAGCAGCTTAGGGGGAGGGGGCTACAATGAGCAGTTCTTC. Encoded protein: CSSSLGGGGYNEQFF.

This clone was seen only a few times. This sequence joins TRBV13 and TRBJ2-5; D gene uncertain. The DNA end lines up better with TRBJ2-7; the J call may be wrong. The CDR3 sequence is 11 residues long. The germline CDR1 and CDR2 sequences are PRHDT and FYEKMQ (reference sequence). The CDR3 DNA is TGTGCCAGCAGCTTAAACCACGAGCAGTACTTC. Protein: CASSLNHEQYF.

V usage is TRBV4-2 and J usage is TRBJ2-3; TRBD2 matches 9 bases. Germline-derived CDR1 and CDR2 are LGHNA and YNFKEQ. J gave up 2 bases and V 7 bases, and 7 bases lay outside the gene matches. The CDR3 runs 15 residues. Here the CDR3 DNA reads TGTGCCAGCAACCCGAGACTAGCGGACACAGATACGCAGTATTTT. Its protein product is CASNPRLADTDTQYF.

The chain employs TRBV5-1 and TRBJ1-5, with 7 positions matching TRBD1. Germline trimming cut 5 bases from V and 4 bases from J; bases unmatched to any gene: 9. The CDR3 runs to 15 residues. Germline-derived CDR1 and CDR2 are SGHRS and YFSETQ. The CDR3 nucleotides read TGCGCCAGCAGATACGGGACAGATGGGAATCAGCCCCAGCATTTT. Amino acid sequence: CASRYGTDGNQPQHF.

The CDR3 protein is CASSHPGQGRAEQYF. The DNA of the CDR3 is TGTGCCAGCAGCCACCCCGGACAGGGTCGGGCCGAGCAGTACTTC. V usage is TRBV14 and J usage is TRBJ2-7; 8 nucleotides match TRBD1. V was clipped by 3 bases and J by 6 bases; unmatched bases: 10. The CDR3 extends over 15 amino acids. Germline CDR1 and CDR2: SGHDN and FVKESK.

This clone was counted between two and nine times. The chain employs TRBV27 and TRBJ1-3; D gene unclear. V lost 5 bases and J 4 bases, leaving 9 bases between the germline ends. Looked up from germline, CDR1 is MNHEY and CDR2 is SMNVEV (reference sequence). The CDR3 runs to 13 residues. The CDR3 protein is CASSRAGGNTIYF. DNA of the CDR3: TGTGCCAGCAGTCGCGCCGGGGGAAACACCATATATTTT.

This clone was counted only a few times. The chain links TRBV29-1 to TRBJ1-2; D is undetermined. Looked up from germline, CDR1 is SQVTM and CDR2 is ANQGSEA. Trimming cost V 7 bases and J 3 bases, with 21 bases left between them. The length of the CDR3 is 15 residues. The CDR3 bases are TGCAGCGGTCTGTCTGGGCGGGAAGGACACTATGGCTACACCTTC. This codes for CSGLSGREGHYGYTF.

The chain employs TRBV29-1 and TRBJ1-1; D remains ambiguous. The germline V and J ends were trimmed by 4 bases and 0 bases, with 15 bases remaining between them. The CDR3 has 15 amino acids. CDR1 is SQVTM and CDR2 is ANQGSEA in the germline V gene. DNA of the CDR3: TGCAGCGTTGGGCCGACAAACATTCTGAACACTGAAGCTTTCTTT. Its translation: CSVGPTNILNTEAFF.

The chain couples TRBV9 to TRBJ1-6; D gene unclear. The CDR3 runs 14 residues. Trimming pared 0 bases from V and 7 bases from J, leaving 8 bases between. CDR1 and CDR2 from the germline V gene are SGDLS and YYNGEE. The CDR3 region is CASSVVGVNSPLHF. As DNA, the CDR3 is TGTGCCAGCAGCGTAGTGGGCGTGAATTCACCCCTCCACTTT.

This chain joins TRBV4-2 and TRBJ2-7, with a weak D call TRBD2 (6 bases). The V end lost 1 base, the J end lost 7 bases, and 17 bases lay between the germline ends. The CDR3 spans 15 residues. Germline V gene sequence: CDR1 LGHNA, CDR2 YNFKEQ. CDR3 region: CASSQAGGVAWEQYF. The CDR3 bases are TGTGCCAGCAGCCAAGCCGGCGGGGTCGCGTGGGAGCAGTACTTC.

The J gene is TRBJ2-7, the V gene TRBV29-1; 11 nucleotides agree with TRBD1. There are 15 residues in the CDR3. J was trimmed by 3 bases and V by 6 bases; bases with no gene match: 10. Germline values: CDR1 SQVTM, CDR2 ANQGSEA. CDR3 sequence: CSVRRRGTGGYEQYF. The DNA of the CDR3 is TGCAGCGTGAGACGTCGTGGGACAGGGGGCTACGAGCAGTACTTC.

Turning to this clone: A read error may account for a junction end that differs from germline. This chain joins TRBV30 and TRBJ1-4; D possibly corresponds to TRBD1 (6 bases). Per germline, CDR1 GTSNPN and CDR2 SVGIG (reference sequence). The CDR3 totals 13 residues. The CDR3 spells CASPDSSNEKLVF. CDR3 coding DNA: TGTGCCTCCCCGGACAGCTCTAATGAAAAACTGGTTTTT.

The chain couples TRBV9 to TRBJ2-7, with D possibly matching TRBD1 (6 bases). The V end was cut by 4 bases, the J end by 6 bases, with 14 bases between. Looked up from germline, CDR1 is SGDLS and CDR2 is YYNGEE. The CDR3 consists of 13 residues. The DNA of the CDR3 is TGTGCCAGCAGCCCTCGGACAGCCACCGAGCAGTACTTC. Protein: CASSPRTATEQYF.

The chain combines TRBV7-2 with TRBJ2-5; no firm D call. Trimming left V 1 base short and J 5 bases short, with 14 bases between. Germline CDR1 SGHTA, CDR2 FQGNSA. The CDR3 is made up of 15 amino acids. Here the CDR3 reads CASSLGGAVGETQYF. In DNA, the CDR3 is TGTGCCAGCAGCTTAGGTGGTGCGGTTGGGGAGACCCAGTACTTC.

CDR3 amino acids: CASTLGGGTDTQYF. As DNA, the CDR3 is TGTGCCAGCACCCTCGGGGGGGGCACAGATACGCAGTATTTT. The V and J genes are TRBV11-2 and TRBJ2-3; TRBD2 aligns across 8 bases. The CDR3 contains 14 residues. The V gene end was trimmed by 7 bases and the J gene end by 1 base; junction bases not matched to a gene: 4. In germline, CDR1 is SGHAT, CDR2 FQNNGV.

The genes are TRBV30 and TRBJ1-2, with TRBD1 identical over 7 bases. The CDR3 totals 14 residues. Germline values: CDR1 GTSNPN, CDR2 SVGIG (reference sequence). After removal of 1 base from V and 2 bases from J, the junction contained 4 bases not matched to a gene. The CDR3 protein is CAWSASGQNYGYTF. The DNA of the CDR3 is TGTGCCTGGAGTGCCTCGGGACAGAACTATGGCTACACCTTC.

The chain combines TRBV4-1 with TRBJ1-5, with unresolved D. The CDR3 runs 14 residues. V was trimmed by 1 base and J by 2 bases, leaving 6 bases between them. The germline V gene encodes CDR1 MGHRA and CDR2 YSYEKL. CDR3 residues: CASSQAQGNQPQHF. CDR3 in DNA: TGCGCCAGCAGCCAAGCACAAGGCAATCAGCCCCAGCATTTT.

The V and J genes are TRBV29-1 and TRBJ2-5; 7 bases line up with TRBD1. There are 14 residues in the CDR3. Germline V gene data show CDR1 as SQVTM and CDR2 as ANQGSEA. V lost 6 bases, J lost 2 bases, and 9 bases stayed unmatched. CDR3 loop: CSVPPGQKQETQYF. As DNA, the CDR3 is TGCAGCGTACCACCGGGACAGAAACAAGAGACCCAGTACTTC. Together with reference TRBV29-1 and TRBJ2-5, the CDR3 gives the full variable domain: SAVISQKPSRDICQRGTSLTIQCQVDSQVTMMFWYRQQPGQSLTLIATANQGSEATYESGFVIDKFPISRPNLTFSTLTVSNMSPEDSSIYLCSVPPGQKQETQYFGPGTRLLVL.

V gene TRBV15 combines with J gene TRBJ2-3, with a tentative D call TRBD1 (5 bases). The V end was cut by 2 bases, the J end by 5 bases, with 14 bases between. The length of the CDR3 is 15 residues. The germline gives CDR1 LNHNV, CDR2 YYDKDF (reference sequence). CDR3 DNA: TGTGCCACCAGCAGAAAAAACCCAGGGTTAGATACGCAGTATTTT. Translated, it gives CATSRKNPGLDTQYF.

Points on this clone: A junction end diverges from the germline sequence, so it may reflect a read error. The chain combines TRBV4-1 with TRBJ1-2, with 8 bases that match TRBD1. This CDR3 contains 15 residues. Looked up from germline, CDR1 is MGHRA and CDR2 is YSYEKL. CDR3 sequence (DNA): TGCGCCAGCAGCCAAATTGACAGGGGAGGGCATGGCTACCCCTTC. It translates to CASSQIDRGGHGYPF.

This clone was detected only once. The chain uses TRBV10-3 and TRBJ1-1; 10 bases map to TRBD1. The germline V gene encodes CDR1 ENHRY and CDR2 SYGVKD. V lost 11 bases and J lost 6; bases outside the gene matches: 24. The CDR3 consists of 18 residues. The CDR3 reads CAVMGTGTGAARGAEAFF. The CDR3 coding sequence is TGTGCCGTAATGGGAACCGGGACAGGGGCCGCCCGGGGCGCTGAAGCTTTCTTT.

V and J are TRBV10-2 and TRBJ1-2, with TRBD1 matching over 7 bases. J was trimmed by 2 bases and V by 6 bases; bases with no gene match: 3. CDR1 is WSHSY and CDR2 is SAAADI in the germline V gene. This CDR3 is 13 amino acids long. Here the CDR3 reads CASRIQGNYGYTF. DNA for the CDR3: TGCGCCAGCAGGATACAGGGGAACTATGGCTACACCTTC.

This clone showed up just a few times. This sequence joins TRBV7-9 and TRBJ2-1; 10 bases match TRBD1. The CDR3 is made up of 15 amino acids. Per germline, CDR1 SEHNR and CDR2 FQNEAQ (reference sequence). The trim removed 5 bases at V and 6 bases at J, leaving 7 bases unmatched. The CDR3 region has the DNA TGTGCCAGCAGCCAAGACAGGGGGCCTGGCAATGAGCAGTTCTTC. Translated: CASSQDRGPGNEQFF.